This T cell receptor beta chain was captured in a study of blood T cell repertoires in COVID-19. Participant age was roughly 18 to 90 years, and participants resided in 20 to 30 US areas. Allocation to cohorts depended on clinical history reported by the participants. Trimming stripped 7 bases from V and 3 bases from J, with 16 bases between. The V gene's germline CDR1 is LNHDA and CDR2 SQIVND (reference sequence). This CDR3 contains 15 residues. In the authors' workflow: Using reference gene primer amplification, nucleated cell counts were estimated. Sequencing was performed with immunoSEQ multiplex PCR; in TCRdb, only in-frame clones are kept and a portion is missing. From that table come the V and J calls and clone size; the DNA was used to work out D and trimming. The sample has roughly 220,000 clones, about four fifths seen once.

Sequencing used PBMCs or T cells enriched from blood (not recorded which). V gene TRBV19 combines with J gene TRBJ1-3; D not certain. The source is a woman in her thirties or forties with acute COVID-19. CDR3 region: CASTSRGGSGNTIYF. The CDR3 DNA is TGTGCCAGTACCTCCCGGGGTGGAAGTGGAAACACCATATATTTT.